The 5 T cell receptor beta chains presented below share a single source sample, sequenced in a study of blood T cell repertoires in COVID-19. Using immunoSEQ multiplex PCR, the repertoire was profiled, and TCRdb retains in-frame clones only, with some absent. The sample records about 47,000 clones, under 95% being singletons. Material: peripheral blood. The receptors come from a man between 65 and 85 years old with active COVID-19.

The chain has TRBV24-1 and TRBJ1-2; a weak D match, TRBD1 (5 bases). Germline V gene data show CDR1 as KGHDR and CDR2 as SFDVKD. V was pared by 5 bases and J by 4 bases, with 10 bases between. The CDR3 loop spans 13 amino acids. The CDR3: CATSAGGGYGYTF. CDR3 sequence (DNA): TGTGCCACCAGTGCCGGGGGTGGCTATGGCTACACCTTC.

This clone was detected once. The J gene is TRBJ1-5, the V gene TRBV5-1; 9 bases align to TRBD1. V shed 4 bases, J shed 6 bases, and the junction held 5 bases outside the gene matches. The CDR3 length is 14 residues. Germline values: CDR1 SGHRS, CDR2 YFSETQ. The CDR3 coding sequence is TGCGCCAGCAGCCCGGACAGGGGAGGTCAGCCCCAGCATTTT. Its translation is CASSPDRGGQPQHF.

CDR3 sequence: CASSRAPGQGQEKLFF. The CDR3 nucleotides are TGTGCCAGCAGCCGAGCACCGGGACAGGGACAAGAAAAACTGTTTTTT. The rearrangement links TRBV3-1 (or the pseudogene TRBV3-2) to TRBJ1-4, with 9 bases aligning to TRBD1. From germline, CDR1 is LGHDT and CDR2 YNNKEL (reference sequence). This CDR3 is built from 16 residues. The trim removed 4 bases at V and 8 bases at J, leaving 11 bases unmatched.

The chain recombines TRBV19 with TRBJ1-5, with unresolved D. From germline, CDR1 is LNHDA and CDR2 SQIVND (reference sequence). V lost 3 bases, J lost 1 base, and 13 bases lay in between. The CDR3 has 16 residues. CDR3: CASSIGPKRSNQPQHF. The CDR3 DNA reads as TGTGCCAGTAGTATTGGCCCGAAGCGGAGCAATCAGCCCCAGCATTTT.

The chain is built from TRBV6-5 and TRBJ1-2, with 7 positions matching TRBD1. The J segment lost 0 bases and the V segment lost 5 bases, leaving 3 bases of the junction unmatched. CDR3 length equals 14 residues. Germline CDR1 MNHEY, CDR2 SVGAGI. This CDR3 is CASSPTGPNYGYTF. In DNA, the CDR3 is TGTGCCAGCAGTCCGACAGGGCCTAACTATGGCTACACCTTC.